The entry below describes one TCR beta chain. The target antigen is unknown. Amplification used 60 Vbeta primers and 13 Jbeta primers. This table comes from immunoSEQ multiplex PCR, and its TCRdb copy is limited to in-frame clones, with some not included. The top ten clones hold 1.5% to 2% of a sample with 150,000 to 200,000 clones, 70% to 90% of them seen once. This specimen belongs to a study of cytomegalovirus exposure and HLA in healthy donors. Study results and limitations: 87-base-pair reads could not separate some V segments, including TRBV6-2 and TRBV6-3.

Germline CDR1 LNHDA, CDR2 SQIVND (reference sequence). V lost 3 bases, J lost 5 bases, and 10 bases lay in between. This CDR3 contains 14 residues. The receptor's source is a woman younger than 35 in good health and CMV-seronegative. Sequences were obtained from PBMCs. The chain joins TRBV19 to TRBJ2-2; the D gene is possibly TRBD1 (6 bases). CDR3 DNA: TGTGCCAGTAGTATGACCGGGACAACCGGGGAGCTGTTTTTT. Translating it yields CASSMTGTTGELFF.